This T cell receptor beta chain was retrieved from a study of blood T cell repertoires in COVID-19. Study details: Sources were T cells, B-cell-depleted T cells, or PBMCs; the material itself was cDNA or gDNA.

Across about 22 US areas, participants ranged in age from about 18 to 100 years. Assignments of participants to cohorts depended upon their own reported clinical history. Donors of Cohort 3 who recovered were those that had two negative PCRs, clearance, or symptom resolution. Clones were read by immunoSEQ multiplex PCR, and TCRdb kept only the in-frame ones, dropping some. The data contain under 500,000 clones, around 87% of them seen just once; the ten biggest clones take up approximately 1.2%. The germline gives CDR1 LGHDT, CDR2 YNNKEL (reference sequence). V was trimmed by 2 bases and J by 3 bases, leaving 7 bases between them. The CDR3 runs 13 residues.

This receptor was obtained from a man between 25 and 39 years old who had recovered from COVID-19. Material: PBMCs or T cells enriched from blood (not recorded which). This chain connects TRBV3-1 (or the pseudogene TRBV3-2) to TRBJ1-2, with D perhaps TRBD1 (6 bases). The CDR3 sequence is CASSQRGYYGYTF. The CDR3 DNA reads as TGTGCCAGCAGCCAAAGGGGGTACTATGGCTACACCTTC.